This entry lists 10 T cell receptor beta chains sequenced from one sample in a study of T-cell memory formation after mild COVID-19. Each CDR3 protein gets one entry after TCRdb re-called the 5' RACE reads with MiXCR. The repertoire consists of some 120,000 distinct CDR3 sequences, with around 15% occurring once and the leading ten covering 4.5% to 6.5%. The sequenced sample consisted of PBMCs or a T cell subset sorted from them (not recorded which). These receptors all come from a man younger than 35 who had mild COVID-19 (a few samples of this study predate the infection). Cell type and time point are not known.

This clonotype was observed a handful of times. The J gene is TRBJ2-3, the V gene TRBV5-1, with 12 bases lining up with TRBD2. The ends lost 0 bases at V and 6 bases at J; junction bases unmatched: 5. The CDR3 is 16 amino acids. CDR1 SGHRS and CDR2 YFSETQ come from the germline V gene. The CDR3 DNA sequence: TGCGCCAGCAGCTTGGTACTAGCGGGGGGTATGGATACGCAGTATTTT. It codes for CASSLVLAGGMDTQYF. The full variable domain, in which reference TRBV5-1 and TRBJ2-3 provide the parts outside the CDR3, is KAGVTQTPRYLIKTRGQQVTLSCSPISGHRSVSWYQQTPGQGLQFLFEYFSETQRNKGNFPGRFSGRQFSNSRSEMNVSTLELGDSALYLCASSLVLAGGMDTQYFGPGTRLTVL.

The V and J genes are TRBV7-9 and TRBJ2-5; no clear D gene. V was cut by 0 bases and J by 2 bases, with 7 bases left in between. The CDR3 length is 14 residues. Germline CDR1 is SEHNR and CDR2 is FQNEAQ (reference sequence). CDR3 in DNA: TGTGCCAGCAGCTTAGCTTGGCTTCAAGAGACCCAGTACTTC. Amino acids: CASSLAWLQETQYF.

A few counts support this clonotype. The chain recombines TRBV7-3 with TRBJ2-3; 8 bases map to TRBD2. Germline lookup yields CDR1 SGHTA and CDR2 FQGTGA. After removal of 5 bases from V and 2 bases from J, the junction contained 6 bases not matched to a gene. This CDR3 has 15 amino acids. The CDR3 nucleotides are TGTGCCAGCAGCCGAAGCGGGGGCCCCACAGATACGCAGTATTTT. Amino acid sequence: CASSRSGGPTDTQYF.

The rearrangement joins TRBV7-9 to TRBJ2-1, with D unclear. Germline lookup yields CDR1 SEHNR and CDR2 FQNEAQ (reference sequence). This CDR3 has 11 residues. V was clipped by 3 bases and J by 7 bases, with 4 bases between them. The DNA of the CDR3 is TGTGCCAGCAGCTTTGTTAATGAGCAGTTCTTC. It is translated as CASSFVNEQFF.

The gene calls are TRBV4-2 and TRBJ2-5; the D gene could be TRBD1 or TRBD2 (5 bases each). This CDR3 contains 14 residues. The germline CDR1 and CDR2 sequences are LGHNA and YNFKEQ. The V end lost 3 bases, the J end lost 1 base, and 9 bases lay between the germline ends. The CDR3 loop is CASSQPGRQETQYF. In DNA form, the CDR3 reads TGTGCCAGCAGCCAGCCGGGACGCCAAGAGACCCAGTACTTC.

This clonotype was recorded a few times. The CDR3 nucleotides are TGTGCCAGCAGCCAAGAGAGAGTAGATACGCAGTATTTT. Its protein product is CASSQERVDTQYF. The chain has TRBV4-2 and TRBJ2-3; D call uncertain. Germline V gene sequence: CDR1 LGHNA, CDR2 YNFKEQ. The CDR3 has 13 residues. Trimming left V 0 bases short and J 5 bases short, with 6 bases between.

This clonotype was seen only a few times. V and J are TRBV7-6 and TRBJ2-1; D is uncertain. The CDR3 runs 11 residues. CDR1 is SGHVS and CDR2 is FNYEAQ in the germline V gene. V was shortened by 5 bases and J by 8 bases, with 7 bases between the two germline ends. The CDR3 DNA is TGTGCCAGCAGCCCTGGGTATGAGCAGTTCTTC. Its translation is CASSPGYEQFF.

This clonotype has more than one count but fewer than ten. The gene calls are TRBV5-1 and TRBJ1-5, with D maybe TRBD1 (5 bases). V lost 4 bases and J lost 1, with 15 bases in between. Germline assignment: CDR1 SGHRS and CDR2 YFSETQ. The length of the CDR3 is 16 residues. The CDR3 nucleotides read TGCGCCAGCAGCACGGGGACCGCGGGCAGCAATCAGCCCCAGCATTTT. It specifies CASSTGTAGSNQPQHF.

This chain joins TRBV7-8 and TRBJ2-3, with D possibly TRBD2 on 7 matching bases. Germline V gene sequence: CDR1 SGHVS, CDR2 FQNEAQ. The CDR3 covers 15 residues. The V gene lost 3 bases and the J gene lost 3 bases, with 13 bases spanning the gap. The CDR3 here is CASSFGGLGTDTQYF. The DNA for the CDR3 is TGTGCCAGCAGCTTCGGGGGGCTTGGTACAGATACGCAGTATTTT.

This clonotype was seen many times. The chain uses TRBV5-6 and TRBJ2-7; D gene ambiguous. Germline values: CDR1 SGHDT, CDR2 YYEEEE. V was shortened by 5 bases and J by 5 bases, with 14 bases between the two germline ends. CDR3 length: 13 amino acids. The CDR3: CASRSSRIHEQYV. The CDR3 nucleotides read TGTGCCAGCAGATCCAGTCGCATTCACGAGCAGTACGTC.